This T cell receptor beta chain was sequenced during a study of T-cell reconstitution after alpha-beta-depleted transplantation in children. Per the germline V gene, CDR1 is SGHTA and CDR2 is FQGNSA. V was trimmed by 5 bases and J by 4 bases, leaving 17 bases between them. This CDR3 is 16 amino acids long. Library preparation (for TCRbeta) was performed with unique molecular identifiers. One entry per CDR3 protein, called by TCRdb with MiXCR from the PCR reads. Of 250,000 to 300,000 distinct CDR3 sequences in the sample, 9.9% were seen once. This clonotype was detected only a few times. The material sequenced was PBMCs from the stem cell graft donor, taken from the stem cell graft. This clonotype was sampled from a human donor who donated a stem cell graft to a child with SCID. V is TRBV7-2 and J is TRBJ2-2; D is uncertain. In nucleotides, the CDR3 is TGTGCCAGCAGCGTCCTGGCCCCAGCCACCACCGGGGAGCTGTTTTTT. This sequence encodes CASSVLAPATTGELFF.